A selection of T cell receptor beta chains follows, all from one sample in a study of CD8+ T cells in alopecia areata. Some clones are missing from TCRdb's copy, which holds only in-frame ones; the method was immunoSEQ multiplex PCR. This table has roughly 150,000 clones, over 70% appearing once. The sample consisted of CD8+ T cells sorted from blood, taken at week 0. Source of these receptors: a human donor with alopecia areata. Both conserved end residues are trimmed from each CDR3. The D gene is left open where the match is weak.

D,J,V,CDR3
TRBD1,TRBJ2-3,TRBV29-1,SVPGQGASTDTQY
TRBD2,TRBJ2-1,TRBV30,AWIRLAGEGQF
-,TRBJ2-7,TRBV27,ASSLRLGSSYEQY
-,TRBJ1-1,TRBV6-5,ASSYAAGPEAF
TRBD1,TRBJ1-2,TRBV27,ASSLSSAGGDYYGYT
-,TRBJ1-4,TRBV27,ASSLTPNREKLF
-,TRBJ1-2,TRBV29-1,SVDEGYYGYT
-,TRBJ1-1,TRBV5-1,ASSLEGPRRFEAF
-,TRBJ1-2,TRBV27,ASSFVENRGKGYT
-,TRBJ2-2,TRBV7-9,ASSSISPGANTGELF
TRBD1,TRBJ2-7,TRBV13,ASSSQTGGGNYEQY
-,TRBJ1-5,TRBV7-2,ASSHGVYSNQPQH
-,TRBJ1-5,TRBV7-8,ASSPDETASNQPQH
-,TRBJ2-7,TRBV15,ATSSRAGSYEQY
-,TRBJ1-1,TRBV7-9,ASSLPDTEAF
TRBD2,TRBJ2-7,TRBV2,ASSEELADTEQY
TRBD2,TRBJ2-7,TRBV30,AWITSGSYEQY
TRBD2,TRBJ2-1,TRBV4-1,ASSQDQLAGGGEQF
-,TRBJ2-7,TRBV27,ASSLGSTYEQY
-,TRBJ2-1,TRBV11-2,ASSLKLQREQF
TRBD1,TRBJ2-7,TRBV19,ASSTMDRDYEQY
TRBD2,TRBJ2-7,TRBV13,ASSPSGRVSYEQY
TRBD2,TRBJ2-1,TRBV30,AWSSVAGVFDEQF
-,TRBJ2-2,TRBV28,ASSLRTTVTGELF
TRBD1,TRBJ2-2,TRBV30,ALDREPNTGELF
TRBD1,TRBJ1-5,TRBV11-2,ASSWMDRVCVINQPQH
TRBD2,TRBJ2-7,TRBV29-1,SVGTSGSYEQY
-,TRBJ2-5,TRBV19,ASSIFETQY
TRBD1,TRBJ2-7,TRBV27,AIRTGTYEQY
-,TRBJ2-6,TRBV21-1,ASISRGRANVLT
-,TRBJ2-7,TRBV9,ASSVGGSGGSYEQY
TRBD1,TRBJ2-7,TRBV29-1,SVGQGGYPYEQY
-,TRBJ1-1,TRBV21-1,ASSKIANTEAF
TRBD2,TRBJ2-3,TRBV11-2,ASQNSGGATDTQY
-,TRBJ2-2,TRBV23-1,ASSQIKNTGELF
-,TRBJ2-1,TRBV11-2,ASSLRLEQF
-,TRBJ2-2,TRBV27,ASSRGGELF
-,TRBJ1-5,TRBV6-6,ASSRAAEGQPQH
TRBD2,TRBJ2-3,TRBV10-3,ASRGLAGADTQY
-,TRBJ2-7,TRBV7-9,ASSLGATFSYEQY
-,TRBJ2-3,TRBV1,TSSQEAGDTQY
-,TRBJ2-1,TRBV5-4,ASRDSGVGINEQF
-,TRBJ1-3,TRBV7-9,ASSLEGEDIFSGNTIY
-,TRBJ2-7,TRBV29-1,SVEDRRAEQY
-,-,TRBV13,ASSLTSYEQY
-,TRBJ2-3,TRBV7-8,ASDLGGAGRDTQY
-,TRBJ2-1,TRBV29-1,SVGLLDEQF
-,TRBJ2-7,TRBV30,AWGDRFGSYEQY
TRBD2,TRBJ2-1,TRBV27,ASSFPGGYSSYNEQF
TRBD1,TRBJ2-1,TRBV11-2,ASSPNGQGASDEQF